The sequence of this TCR beta chain was determined in a study of cytomegalovirus exposure and HLA in healthy donors. General study points: Published work reported that the classifier diagnosed cytomegalovirus status with high specificity and sensitivity.

Data came from immunoSEQ multiplex PCR; TCRdb stores just in-frame clones and leaves some out. The sample has roughly 330,000 clones, about nine tenths seen once. In the case of this clone: Its antigen is not identified.

CDR1 and CDR2 (germline): SGHNT, YYREEE (reference sequence). Trimming removed 4 bases from V and 2 bases from J; junction bases left unmatched: 7. The CDR3 runs 15 residues. This TCR was sampled from a woman younger than 45 in good health and CMV-seropositive. J is TRBJ2-7 and V is TRBV5-4; TRBD2 matches at 9 bases. The sample was PBMCs. As DNA, the CDR3 is TGTGCCAGCAGCGGCATAGCGGGGGCAGCCTACGAGCAGTACTTC. Its protein product is CASSGIAGAAYEQYF.